This T cell receptor beta chain was found in a study of T cells in Graves' hyperthyroidism and ophthalmopathy. This clonotype was counted only a few times. Authors of the study amplified TCR beta CDR3 regions from RNA transcripts. A set of HTBI primers served as the primers for a first-round RT-PCR of the TCR CDR3. Each CDR3 protein is one row after TCRdb ran MiXCR on the multiplex PCR reads. The profile shows about 350,000 distinct CDR3 sequences, roughly 20% of them singletons. Clinical symptoms, serum thyroxine, TRAb, thyroid ultrasound and orbital computed tomography informed diagnoses. Trimming pared 1 base from V and 1 base from J, leaving 8 bases between. The CDR3 runs 14 residues. Germline loops: CDR1 LGHNA, CDR2 YSLEER.

The TCR was taken from a woman aged 40 to 50 with Graves' ophthalmopathy. The material sequenced was blood. The genes are TRBV4-3 and TRBJ2-7; D perhaps matches TRBD1 (5 bases). CDR3 protein: CASSQGKGSYEQYF. Written as DNA, the CDR3 is TGCGCCAGCAGCCAAGGAAAGGGGTCCTACGAGCAGTACTTC.